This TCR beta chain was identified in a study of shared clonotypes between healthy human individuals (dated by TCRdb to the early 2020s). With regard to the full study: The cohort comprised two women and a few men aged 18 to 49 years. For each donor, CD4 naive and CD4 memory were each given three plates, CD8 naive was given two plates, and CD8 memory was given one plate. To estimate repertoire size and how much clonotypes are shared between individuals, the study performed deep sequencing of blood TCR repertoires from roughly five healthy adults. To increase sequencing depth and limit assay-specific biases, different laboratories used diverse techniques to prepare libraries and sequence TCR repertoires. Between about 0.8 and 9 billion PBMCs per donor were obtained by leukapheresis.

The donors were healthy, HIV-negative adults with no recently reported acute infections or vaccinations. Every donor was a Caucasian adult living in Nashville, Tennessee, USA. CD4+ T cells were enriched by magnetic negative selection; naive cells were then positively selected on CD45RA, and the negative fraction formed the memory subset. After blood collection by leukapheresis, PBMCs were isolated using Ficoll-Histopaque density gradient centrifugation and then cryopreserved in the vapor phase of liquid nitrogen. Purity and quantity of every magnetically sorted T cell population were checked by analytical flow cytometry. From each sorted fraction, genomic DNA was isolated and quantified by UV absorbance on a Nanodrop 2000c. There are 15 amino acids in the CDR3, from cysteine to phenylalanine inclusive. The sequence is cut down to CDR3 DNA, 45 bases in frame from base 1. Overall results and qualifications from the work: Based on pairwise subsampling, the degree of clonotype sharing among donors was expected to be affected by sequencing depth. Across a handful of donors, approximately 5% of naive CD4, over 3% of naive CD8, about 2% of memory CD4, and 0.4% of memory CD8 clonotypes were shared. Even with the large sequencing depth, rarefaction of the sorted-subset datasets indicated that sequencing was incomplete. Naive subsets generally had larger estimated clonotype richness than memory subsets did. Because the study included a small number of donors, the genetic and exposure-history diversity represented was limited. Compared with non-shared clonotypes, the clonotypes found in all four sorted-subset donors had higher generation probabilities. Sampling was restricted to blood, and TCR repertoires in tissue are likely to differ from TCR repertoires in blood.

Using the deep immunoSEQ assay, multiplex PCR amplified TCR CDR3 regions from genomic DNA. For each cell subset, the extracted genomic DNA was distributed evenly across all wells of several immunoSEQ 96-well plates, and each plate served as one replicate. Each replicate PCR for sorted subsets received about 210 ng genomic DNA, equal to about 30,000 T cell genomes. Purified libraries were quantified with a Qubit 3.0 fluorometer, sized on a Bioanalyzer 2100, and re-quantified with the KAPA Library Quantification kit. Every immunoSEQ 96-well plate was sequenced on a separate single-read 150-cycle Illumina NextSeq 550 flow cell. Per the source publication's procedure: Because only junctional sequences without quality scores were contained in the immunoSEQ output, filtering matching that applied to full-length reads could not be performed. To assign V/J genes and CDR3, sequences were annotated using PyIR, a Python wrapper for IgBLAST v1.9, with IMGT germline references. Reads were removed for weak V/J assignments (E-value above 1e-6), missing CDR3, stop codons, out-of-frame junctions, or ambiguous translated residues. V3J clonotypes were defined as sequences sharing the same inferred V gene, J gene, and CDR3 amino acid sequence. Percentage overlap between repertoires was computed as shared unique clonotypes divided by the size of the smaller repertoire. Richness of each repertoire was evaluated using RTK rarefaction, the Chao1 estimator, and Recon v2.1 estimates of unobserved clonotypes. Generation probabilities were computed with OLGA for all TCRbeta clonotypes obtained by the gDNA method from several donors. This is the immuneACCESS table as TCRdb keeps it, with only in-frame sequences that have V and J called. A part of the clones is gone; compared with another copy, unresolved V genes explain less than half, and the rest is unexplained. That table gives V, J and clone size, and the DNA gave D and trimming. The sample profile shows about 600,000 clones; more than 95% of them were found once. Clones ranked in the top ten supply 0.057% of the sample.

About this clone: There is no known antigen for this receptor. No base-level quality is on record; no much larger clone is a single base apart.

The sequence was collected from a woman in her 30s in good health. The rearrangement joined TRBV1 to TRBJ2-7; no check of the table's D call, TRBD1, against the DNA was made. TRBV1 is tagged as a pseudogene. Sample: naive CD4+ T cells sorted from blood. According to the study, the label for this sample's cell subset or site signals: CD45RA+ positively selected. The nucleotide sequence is TGCACCAGCAGCCCCCCCCCGGGACAGGGTCACGAGCAGTACTTC. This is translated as CTSSPPPGQGHEQYF.